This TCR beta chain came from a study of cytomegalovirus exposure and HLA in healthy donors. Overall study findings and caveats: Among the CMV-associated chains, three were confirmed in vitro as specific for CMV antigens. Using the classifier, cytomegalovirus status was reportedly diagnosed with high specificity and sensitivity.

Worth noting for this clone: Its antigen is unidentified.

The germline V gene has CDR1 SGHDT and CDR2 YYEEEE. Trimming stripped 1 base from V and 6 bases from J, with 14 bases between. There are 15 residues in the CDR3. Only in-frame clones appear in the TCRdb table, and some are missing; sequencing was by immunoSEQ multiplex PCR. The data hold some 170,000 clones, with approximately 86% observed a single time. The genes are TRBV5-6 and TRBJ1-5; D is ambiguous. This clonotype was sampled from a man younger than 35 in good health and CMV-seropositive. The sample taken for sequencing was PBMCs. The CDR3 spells CASSLRGRTSQPQHF. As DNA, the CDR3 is TGTGCCAGCAGCTTGCGGGGTCGAACGTCTCAGCCCCAGCATTTT.